These T cell receptor beta chains were read from a single sample in a study of OX40 agonist ivuxolimab in advanced cancers. Measured with immunoSEQ multiplex PCR; TCRdb has only the in-frame clones, and not every one. Of more than 65,000 clones detected, under 90% appear once; the ten largest clones hold 5% to 6.5%. This sample comprised CD4+ or CD8+ T cells sorted from blood, obtained in a trial of the OX40 agonist ivuxolimab. The origin of the receptors is an adult with an advanced solid tumor such as melanoma, head and neck, liver or kidney cancer. The CDR3 runs from the conserved cysteine through the conserved F or W. The order of the fields is V gene, clone size, D gene, CDR3 length, J gene, CDR3 DNA, CDR3 protein. A D gene is named only where the DNA matches it firmly. The size field is filled for only some rows; it gives once, few, many or a size class.

>TRBV18|NA|TRBD1|17|TRBJ2-2
TGTGCCAGCTCACCAGAGTACAGGGGGTCTCACACCGGGGAGCTGTTTTTT
CASSPEYRGSHTGELFF
>TRBV2|NA|NA|13|TRBJ1-1
TGTGCCAGCCGACGCGGACTGAACACTGAAGCTTTCTTT
CASRRGLNTEAFF
>TRBV18|NA|NA|13|TRBJ2-2
TGTGCCAGCTGCGGGGAACCTAGCGGGGAGCTGTTTTTT
CASCGEPSGELFF
>TRBV5-1|once|NA|12|TRBJ2-7
TGCGCCAGCAGCTTGGGGGGCTACGAGCAGTACTTC
CASSLGGYEQYF
>TRBV28|NA|NA|15|TRBJ2-3
TGTGCCAGCAGTAGGCGGGGGCCGGGCACAGATACGCAGTATTTT
CASSRRGPGTDTQYF
>TRBV21-1|NA|NA|16|TRBJ1-1
TGTGCCAGCATCCCCGGAGGTAGGGCACAGAACACTGAAGCTTTCTTT
CASIPGGRAQNTEAFF
>TRBV5-1|NA|NA|15|TRBJ2-5
TGCGCCAGCAGCTTGTTGGGAGGGGGGTCCGAGACCCAGTACTTC
CASSLLGGGSETQYF
>TRBV5-4|NA|TRBD1|15|TRBJ2-1
TGTGCCAGCAGCCCACAGGGGGTCTCGACAGGAGAGCAGTTCTTC
CASSPQGVSTGEQFF
>TRBV7-2|once|NA|12|TRBJ1-6
TGTGCCAGCAGCTTGGACGGTTCACCCCTCCACTTT
CASSLDGSPLHF
>TRBV29-1|NA|TRBD2|14|TRBJ2-5
TGCAGCGTTGTCGGGGGGGGCAACCAAGAGACCCAGTACTTC
CSVVGGGNQETQYF
>TRBV7-2|NA|TRBD1|14|TRBJ2-3
TGTGCCAGCAGCACCGGACAGGGTACAGATACGCAGTATTTT
CASSTGQGTDTQYF
>TRBV15|NA|NA|15|TRBJ1-2
TGTGCCACCAGCAGAGATTTGGGAATGGATTATGGCTACACCTTC
CATSRDLGMDYGYTF
>TRBV2|NA|NA|12|TRBJ2-5
TGTGCCAGCAGGGCGATACAAGAGACCCAGTACTTC
CASRAIQETQYF
>TRBV9|NA|TRBD1|15|TRBJ2-7
TGTGCCAGCAGCACCCAAGACAGGGGGTCCTACGAGCAGTACTTC
CASSTQDRGSYEQYF
>TRBV28|once|TRBD1|16|TRBJ1-2
TGTGCCAGCAGTCCGGACAGGATGGTCTCTAACTATGGCTACACCTTC
CASSPDRMVSNYGYTF
>TRBV27|NA|TRBD1|12|TRBJ2-3
TGTGCCAGCAGCGACAGGGCCGATACGCAGTATTTT
CASSDRADTQYF
>TRBV5-4|NA|TRBD2|13|TRBJ2-5
TGTGCCAGCAGCTTCGGGGGGGGAGAGACCCAGTACTTC
CASSFGGGETQYF
>TRBV5-6|NA|TRBD2|15|TRBJ2-3
TGTGCCAGCAGACCCCTGGCGGGGGGTACAGATACGCAGTATTTT
CASRPLAGGTDTQYF
>TRBV5-1|NA|NA|15|TRBJ1-1
TGCGCCAGCAGCTTGAGTGGTTCGCGGAACACTGAAGCTTTCTTT
CASSLSGSRNTEAFF
>TRBV4-3|NA|NA|16|TRBJ2-3
TGCGCCAGCAGCCAAGGAGTTACGGGTTACACAGATACGCAGTATTTT
CASSQGVTGYTDTQYF
>TRBV7-9|NA|NA|14|TRBJ2-3
TGTGCCAGCAGCTTAGACAGTAGCACAGATACGCAGTATTTT
CASSLDSSTDTQYF
>TRBV7-2|NA|TRBD2|16|TRBJ2-5
TGTGCCAGCAGCTTAGCGCCGAGCGGGGGGTATGAGACCCAGTACTTC
CASSLAPSGGYETQYF
>TRBV5-1|NA|NA|17|TRBJ1-2
TGCGCCAGCACCTATTCAGCCCGTCAGGGGAAGGGCTATGGCTACACCTTC
CASTYSARQGKGYGYTF
>TRBV27|NA|NA|15|TRBJ1-2
TGTGCCAGCAGACTTATTGGGGGGACCCACAGTGGCTACACCTTC
CASRLIGGTHSGYTF
>TRBV7-2|NA|TRBD2|14|TRBJ2-7
TGTGCCAGCAGCTTCGGGACTAGCGGGAGTGAGCAGTACTTC
CASSFGTSGSEQYF
>TRBV5-1|NA|NA|13|TRBJ1-2
TGCGCCAGCAGCCCGGACGGAAACTATGGCTACACCTTC
CASSPDGNYGYTF
>TRBV5-1|NA|NA|17|TRBJ2-5
TGCGCCAGCAGCGGCCCAGGAGGGGCCTTCACGGGGGAGACCCAGTACTTC
CASSGPGGAFTGETQYF
>TRBV2|NA|NA|15|TRBJ2-3
TGTGCCAGCAGTGACGTGGCTAGCGGCACAGATACGCAGTATTTT
CASSDVASGTDTQYF
>TRBV27|NA|NA|12|TRBJ2-1
TGTGCCAGCAGTTTATTGGGGGATGAGCAGTTCTTC
CASSLLGDEQFF
>TRBV4-2|NA|TRBD1|14|TRBJ1-1
TGTGCCAGCAGTTGGACAGGGGGTAACACTGAAGCTTTCTTT
CASSWTGGNTEAFF
>TRBV5-1|NA|NA|19|TRBJ2-6
TGCGCCAGCAGCTTGAGGAGGACAGAAATATTCTCTGGGGCCAACGTCCTGACTTTC
CASSLRRTEIFSGANVLTF
>TRBV29-1|NA|TRBD1|14|TRBJ2-1
TGCAGCGTTGTGGGACAGGGTTCCTACAATGAGCAGTTCTTC
CSVVGQGSYNEQFF
>TRBV11-2|NA|NA|14|TRBJ1-2
TGTGCCAGCAGCCTTACCTCCTCGACGGTTCGCAACACCTTC
CASSLTSSTVRNTF
>TRBV28|NA|TRBD1|18|TRBJ1-2
TGTGCCAGCAGTTTTATAGGGACAGGGTGGAGTTCTAACTATGGCTACACCTTC
CASSFIGTGWSSNYGYTF
>TRBV6-6|NA|TRBD1|13|TRBJ1-5
TGTGCCAGCAGGGACAGGAGCAATCAGCCCCAGCATTTT
CASRDRSNQPQHF
>TRBV18|NA|NA|15|TRBJ1-5
TGTGCCAGCTCACGGGGGCCCGAGTCGTATCAGCCCCAGCATTTT
CASSRGPESYQPQHF
>TRBV28|few|NA|14|TRBJ1-2
TGTGCCAGCAGTTCTGGCCAGCTCCTCTATGGCTACACCTTC
CASSSGQLLYGYTF
>TRBV9|NA|NA|15|TRBJ1-3
TGTGCCAGCAGCGTAGAGGGGGGACTAGGAAACACCATATATTTT
CASSVEGGLGNTIYF
>TRBV29-1|NA|TRBD2|15|TRBJ2-3
TGCAGCGTGAGGGGACTAGCGGCAAGCACAGATACGCAGTATTTT
CSVRGLAASTDTQYF
>TRBV11-2|NA|NA|14|TRBJ2-3
TGTGCCAGCAGCTGGAACCTGGGGTGGAATACGCAGTATTTT
CASSWNLGWNTQYF
>TRBV2|once|TRBD1|15|TRBJ1-1
TGTGCCAGCAGTATGTACAGGGGGACGGAAACTGAAGCTTTCTTT
CASSMYRGTETEAFF
>TRBV7-2|NA|NA|15|TRBJ2-1
TGTGCCAGCAGCTTAGCCCCCGTGTCATACAATGAGCAGTTCTTC
CASSLAPVSYNEQFF
>TRBV4-3|NA|TRBD1|14|TRBJ1-2
TGCGCCAGCAGCCAACAACAGGGGCGTTCTGGCTACACCTTC
CASSQQQGRSGYTF
>TRBV2|NA|NA|15|TRBJ1-1
TGTGCCAGCAGCATAGGCAGGGGTAGGAACACTGAAGCTTTCTTT
CASSIGRGRNTEAFF
>TRBV5-6|many|TRBD1|16|TRBJ2-1
TGTGCCAGCAGCTTGATGAACAGGGGGTTATACAATGAGCAGTTCTTC
CASSLMNRGLYNEQFF
>TRBV27|few|NA|15|TRBJ1-5
TGTGCCAGCAGTTTATCGATCATGGGGAATCAGCCCCAGCATTTT
CASSLSIMGNQPQHF
>TRBV4-3|few|TRBD2|18|TRBJ2-1
TGCGCCAGCAGCCAAGGAGTTCTAAGCGGGGGGAAGTACAATGAGCAGTTCTTC
CASSQGVLSGGKYNEQFF
>TRBV10-3|NA|NA|13|TRBJ2-7
TGTGCCATCATCGACTCGGCATCCTACGAGCAGTACTTC
CAIIDSASYEQYF
>TRBV11-2|NA|NA|18|TRBJ2-7
TGTGCCAGCAGCGTAATCCCCGGGCCCGACCTTAACCCTTACGAGCAGTACTTC
CASSVIPGPDLNPYEQYF
>TRBV6-6|NA|NA|11|TRBJ2-5
TGTGCCATAGGGGTCAAAGAGACCCAGTACTTC
CAIGVKETQYF
>TRBV9|NA|NA|16|TRBJ1-3
TGTGCCAGCAGCGTACAGGACAACTTTCCTGGAAACACCATATATTTT
CASSVQDNFPGNTIYF
>TRBV19|NA|TRBD1|15|TRBJ2-7
TGTGCCAGTAGTCCCAGACAGGGGAGCTCCTACGAGCAGTACTTC
CASSPRQGSSYEQYF